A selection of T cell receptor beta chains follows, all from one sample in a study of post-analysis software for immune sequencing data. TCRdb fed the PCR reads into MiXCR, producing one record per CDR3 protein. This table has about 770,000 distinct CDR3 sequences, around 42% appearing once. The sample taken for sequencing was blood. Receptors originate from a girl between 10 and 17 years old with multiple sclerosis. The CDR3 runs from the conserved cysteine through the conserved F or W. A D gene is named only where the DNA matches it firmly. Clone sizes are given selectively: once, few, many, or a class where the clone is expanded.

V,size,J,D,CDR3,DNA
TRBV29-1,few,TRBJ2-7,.,CSVGRDGEQYF,TGCAGCGTTGGACGGGATGGGGAGCAGTACTTC
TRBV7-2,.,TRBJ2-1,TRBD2,CASSPVLAGVHNEQFF,TGTGCCAGCAGCCCTGTGCTAGCGGGAGTGCACAATGAGCAGTTCTTC
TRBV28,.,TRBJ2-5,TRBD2,CASSPHLTSYEFQYF,TGTGCCAGCAGTCCCCATCTGACTAGCTACGAGTTTCAGTACTTC
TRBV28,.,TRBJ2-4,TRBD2,CASSPTLAGENIQYF,TGTGCCAGCAGCCCCACCTTAGCGGGAGAAAACATTCAGTACTTC
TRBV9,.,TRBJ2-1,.,CASSPPASRYNEQFF,TGTGCCAGCAGCCCCCCGGCTAGCAGATACAATGAGCAGTTCTTC
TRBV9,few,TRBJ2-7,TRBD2,CASSFGTSGTYNEQYF,TGTGCCAGCAGCTTCGGGACTAGCGGTACCTACAATGAGCAGTACTTC
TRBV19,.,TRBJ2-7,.,CASSSRQEAYEQYF,TGTGCCAGTAGTTCCCGACAGGAAGCCTACGAGCAGTACTTC
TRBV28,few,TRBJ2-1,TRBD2,CASSLRGGRASYNEQFF,TGTGCCAGCAGTCTTCGGGGCGGGAGGGCCTCCTACAATGAGCAGTTCTTC
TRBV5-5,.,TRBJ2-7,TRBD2,CASSPAGMESYEQYF,TGTGCCAGCAGCCCAGCGGGGATGGAATCCTACGAGCAGTACTTC
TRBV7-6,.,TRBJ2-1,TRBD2,CASSFHEREPYVHEQFF,TGTGCCAGCAGCTTTCACGAGCGGGAGCCTTATGTCCATGAGCAGTTCTTC
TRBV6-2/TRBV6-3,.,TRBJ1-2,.,CASPGCTPKYYGYTF,TGTGCCAGTCCGGGGTGTACACCGAAGTACTATGGCTACACCTTC
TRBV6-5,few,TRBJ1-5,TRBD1,CASSYRTGRDQPQHF,TGTGCCAGCAGTTACCGGACAGGCCGCGATCAGCCCCAGCATTTT
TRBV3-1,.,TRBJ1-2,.,CASSQWAASRYGYTF,TGTGCCAGCAGCCAGTGGGCGGCATCCCGCTATGGCTACACCTTC
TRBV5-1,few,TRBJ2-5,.,CASSLSDYQETQYF,TGCGCCAGCAGCTTGTCGGACTACCAAGAGACCCAGTACTTC
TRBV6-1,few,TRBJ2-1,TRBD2,CASRVISSGLAWNEQFF,TGTGCCAGCAGGGTGATTTCATCTGGACTAGCGTGGAATGAGCAGTTCTTC
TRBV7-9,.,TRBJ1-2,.,CASSLMRGDYGYTF,TGTGCCAGCAGCTTAATGAGGGGCGACTATGGCTACACCTTC
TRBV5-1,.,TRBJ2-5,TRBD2,CASSPGLAGIQETQYF,TGTGCCAGCAGCCCCGGACTAGCGGGGATCCAAGAGACCCAGTACTTC
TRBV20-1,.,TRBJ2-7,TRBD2,CIASGLADRGSYEQYF,TGCATCGCTAGCGGACTAGCGGACCGAGGGTCCTACGAGCAGTACTTC
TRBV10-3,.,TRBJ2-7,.,CAISIDGDYEQYF,TGTGCCATCAGTATTGATGGAGACTACGAGCAGTACTTC
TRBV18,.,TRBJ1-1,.,CASRGGLKTEAFF,TGTGCCAGCCGTGGAGGGCTAAAGACTGAAGCTTTCTTT